Detailed here is one T cell receptor beta chain. Its antigen is not identified. The sample originates from a study of shared clonotypes between healthy human individuals. Participating donors were healthy, HIV-negative adults free of recent acute infections or vaccinations. Study results and caveats: Tissues were not sampled, only blood, and their repertoires likely differ.

Bulk PBMC genomic DNA spanned ten immunoSEQ deep plates. Original analysis: For the immunoSEQ data, sequences were junction-only without quality scores, so filtering differed. The protocol was immunoSEQ multiplex PCR, while the TCRdb copy is restricted to in-frame clones and leaves out a portion. The V and J calls and clone size come from that table; D and trimming were worked out from the DNA. The sample carries roughly 510,000 clones, 60% to 80% recorded once. The CDR3 extends over 12 amino acids. Between the trimmed V and J ends, which lost 0 bases and 5 bases, there was a span of 3 bases. Germline V CDR1 and CDR2: MNHEY, SMNVEV (reference sequence).

The sample was PBMCs. The chain is built from TRBV27 and TRBJ2-3; D gene unclear. This clonotype was sampled from a woman between 40 and 55 years old in good health. Some clones in this sample may be carry-over from other donors' samples. CDR3 bases: TGTGCCAGCAGTTTATCGCGAGATACGCAGTATTTT. Its translation: CASSLSRDTQYF.